This TCR beta chain is drawn from a study of tumor and adjacent non-tumor tissue in lung cancer. At the level of the study: Each sample yielded approximately 4.2 million productive TCRbeta reads on average. Overall study findings and caveats: In normal lung, the top 100 clones were significantly more dominant than in tumor.

This clonotype was seen only once. Its matching antigen is unknown. This may come from a read error, since a much larger clone is one base off. TCRbeta libraries were built with three rounds of nested PCR, modified from ARM-PCR. TCRdb re-called the multiplex PCR reads through MiXCR, storing one row per CDR3 protein. The table records about 200,000 distinct CDR3 sequences, 71% of them present only once. The template was RNA from unsorted bulk tissue. Germline V gives CDR1 MNHEY, CDR2 SVGEGT. This CDR3 region has 14 residues. V lost 5 bases and J lost 7, with 15 bases in between. This chain connects TRBV6-2 or TRBV6-3 to TRBJ2-4; D unresolved. This clonotype originated in a man in his 60s with non-small cell lung cancer. Sequencing was performed on lung tumor tissue. CDR3 sequence (DNA): TGTGCCAGCAGTGTCGTGGTGTCAACCAACATTCAGTACTTC. This gives the protein CASSVVVSTNIQYF.